This TCR beta chain was observed in a study of blood T cell repertoires in COVID-19. Across the whole study: Sites in the United States, Italy and Spain provided acute and convalescent COVID-19 samples. T cells, B-cell-depleted T cells, or PBMCs supplied cDNA or gDNA.

This clone showed up just a few times. Clones were read by immunoSEQ multiplex PCR, and TCRdb kept only the in-frame ones, dropping some. The data show a few hundred thousand clones, with 80% to 90% seen just once and about 3% held by the top ten. Germline V gives CDR1 LGHNA, CDR2 YNFKEQ. V shed 0 bases and J shed 3 bases, with 6 bases lying between them. The CDR3 totals 15 residues. Enrollment of patients from Seattle took place during active infection, with longitudinal follow-up. Sample: peripheral blood. The TCR was taken from a woman between 25 and 40 years old with COVID-19, enrolled during active disease. V gene TRBV4-2 combines with J gene TRBJ1-6; no clear D gene. CDR3 nucleotide sequence: TGTGCCAGCAGCCAAGATGGCCACTATAATTCACCCCTCCACTTT. It translates to CASSQDGHYNSPLHF.